Shown below are 23 T cell receptor beta chains from a single sample sequenced in a study of T-cell reconstitution after alpha-beta-depleted transplantation in children. A library of TCRbeta sequences, prepared with unique molecular identifiers, was generated. TCRdb re-called the PCR reads through MiXCR, storing one row per CDR3 protein. This sample has roughly 400,000 distinct CDR3 sequences, with about a fifth found just once. Specimen: PBMCs from the stem cell graft donor, collected from the stem cell graft. The receptors were gathered from a human donor who donated a stem cell graft to a child with acute myeloid leukemia.

The chain carries TRBV11-3 and TRBJ2-5, with a possible D match to TRBD1 (6 bases). V dropped 6 bases and J dropped 5 bases, with 13 bases sitting between them. CDR3 size: 13 residues. Germline V lookup: CDR1 SGHNT, CDR2 YENEEA. The CDR3 DNA reads TGTGCCAGCAGTTCAGGGGATGTGGAGACCCAGTACTTC. It encodes CASSSGDVETQYF.

The V gene is TRBV29-1, the J gene TRBJ2-3; 11 nucleotides line up with TRBD2. Germline lookup yields CDR1 SQVTM and CDR2 ANQGSEA. V lost 7 bases to trimming and J lost 3 bases; unmatched junction nucleotides: 3. This CDR3 has 13 residues. The CDR3 sequence is CSATSGITDTQYF. The CDR3 DNA reads as TGCAGCGCGACTAGCGGGATTACAGATACGCAGTATTTT.

The chain joins TRBV20-1 to TRBJ2-1; 9 bases line up with TRBD2. This CDR3 comprises 17 residues. The germline gives CDR1 DFQATT, CDR2 SNEGSKA (reference sequence). The trim removed 0 bases at V and 9 bases at J, leaving 15 bases unmatched. CDR3 nucleotide sequence: TGCAGTGCTAGAGATGAAGAGTGGCGGGAGGGCCGTGGTGAGCAGTTCTTC. It specifies CSARDEEWREGRGEQFF.

This clonotype was seen many times. V gene TRBV7-6 combines with J gene TRBJ2-5; D possibly matches TRBD1 or TRBD2 (5 bases each). This CDR3 is 12 amino acids long. The V end was cut by 4 bases, the J end by 4 bases, with 7 bases between. From germline, CDR1 is SGHVS and CDR2 FNYEAQ. CDR3: CASSWDGETQYF. CDR3 sequence (DNA): TGTGCCAGCAGCTGGGACGGAGAGACCCAGTACTTC.

The gene calls are TRBV20-1 and TRBJ2-2; perhaps TRBD2 as D (6 bases). CDR3 length: 14 amino acids. Germline values: CDR1 DFQATT, CDR2 SNEGSKA (reference sequence). The ends were cut back, 2 bases at V and 4 bases at J, with 11 bases in the middle. CDR3 in amino acids: CSARFREITGELFF. CDR3 DNA: TGCAGTGCTAGATTTCGGGAGATCACCGGGGAGCTGTTTTTT.

The chain combines TRBV6-1 with TRBJ2-2, with TRBD1 matching 7 bases. The CDR3 runs to 16 residues. Germline V gives CDR1 MNHNS, CDR2 SASEGT. The junction had 8 bases not matched to a gene; V was cut back by 6 bases and J by 1 base. The CDR3 DNA reads as TGTGCCAGCAGAGTGACAGGGAGTAGGAACACCGGGGAGCTGTTTTTT. The encoded protein is CASRVTGSRNTGELFF.

This clonotype came up once. The CDR3 bases are TGCAGTGCTCGGGGGCCCTTGAACACAGATACGCAGTATTTT. Its protein is CSARGPLNTDTQYF. The rearrangement links TRBV20-1 to TRBJ2-3; D possibly matches TRBD1 or TRBD2 (6 bases each). Between the trimmed V and J ends, which lost 5 bases and 2 bases, there was a span of 14 bases. Per the germline V gene, CDR1 is DFQATT and CDR2 is SNEGSKA (reference sequence). There are 14 residues in the CDR3.

The table lists this clonotype with many counts. This rearrangement joins TRBV5-1 to TRBJ2-3; 11 bases match TRBD2. The CDR3 contains 17 residues. V lost 5 bases to trimming and J lost 0 bases; unmatched junction nucleotides: 8. Germline assignment: CDR1 SGHRS and CDR2 YFSETQ. CDR3 amino acids: CASRSARLAGSTDTQYF. The CDR3, as DNA: TGCGCCAGCAGGTCCGCAAGACTAGCGGGAAGCACAGATACGCAGTATTTT.

V gene TRBV20-1 combines with J gene TRBJ1-1, with D possibly matching TRBD1 (5 bases). The CDR3 sequence is 14 residues long. V lost 0 bases to trimming and J lost 7 bases, with 15 bases between them. Germline CDR1 is DFQATT and CDR2 is SNEGSKA (reference sequence). The CDR3 sequence is CSARDLQGPREAFF. DNA for the CDR3: TGCAGTGCTAGAGATTTGCAGGGCCCCCGTGAAGCTTTCTTT.

Written as DNA, the CDR3 is TGCGCCGTCACCGGGACGCGAGTCTACGAGCAGTACTTC. This codes for CAVTGTRVYEQYF. This sequence joins TRBV10-2 and TRBJ2-7; D possibly matches TRBD1 or TRBD2 (5 bases each). The length of the CDR3 is 13 residues. V dropped 11 bases and J dropped 3 bases, with 17 bases sitting between them. CDR1 WSHSY and CDR2 SAAADI come from the germline V gene.

In its sample, this clonotype was seen many times. J is TRBJ2-3 and V is TRBV20-1, with D tentatively TRBD2 (5 bases). Germline values: CDR1 DFQATT, CDR2 SNEGSKA (reference sequence). The CDR3 has 15 amino acids. Trimming pared 1 base from V and 2 bases from J, leaving 13 bases between. The CDR3 region is CSARGVSAHTDTQYF. The DNA for the CDR3 is TGCAGTGCTAGAGGTGTTAGCGCACACACAGATACGCAGTATTTT.

The rearrangement joins TRBV15 to TRBJ2-1; TRBD2 aligns across 10 bases. The CDR3 has 15 residues. Germline V CDR1 and CDR2: LNHNV, YYDKDF (reference sequence). Trimming cost V 5 bases and J 6 bases; bases outside gene matches: 7. CDR3 protein: CATSPRSGRGNEQFF. The DNA for the CDR3 is TGTGCCACCAGCCCCCGGAGCGGGAGGGGCAATGAGCAGTTCTTC.

The chain uses TRBV4-2 and TRBJ2-1, with a weak D call TRBD2 (6 bases). Trimming left V 0 bases short and J 4 bases short, with 10 bases between. Germline V gene lookup returns CDR1 LGHNA and CDR2 YNFKEQ. This CDR3 is built from 15 residues. The CDR3 DNA sequence: TGTGCCAGCAGCCAAGACCGGGAGCTGTACAATGAGCAGTTCTTC. Translating gives CASSQDRELYNEQFF.

This clonotype occurred many times. V gene TRBV29-1 combines with J gene TRBJ2-2; tentatively, D is TRBD1 or TRBD2 (5 bases each). V dropped 4 bases and J dropped 0 bases, with 9 bases sitting between them. The CDR3 is made up of 14 amino acids. CDR1 is SQVTM and CDR2 is ANQGSEA in the germline V gene. CDR3 sequence: CSVGGDANTGELFF. The DNA for the CDR3 is TGCAGCGTTGGAGGGGATGCGAACACCGGGGAGCTGTTTTTT.

This clonotype was picked up many times. The chain employs TRBV4-2 and TRBJ1-6; D is undetermined. The CDR3 sequence is 17 residues long. The ends were cut back, 0 bases at V and 1 base at J, with 10 bases in the middle. Germline CDR1 LGHNA, CDR2 YNFKEQ. CDR3 amino acids: CASSQDPKGSYNSPLHF. The CDR3 nucleotides read TGTGCCAGCAGCCAAGATCCGAAGGGTTCCTATAATTCACCCCTCCACTTT.

This clonotype was picked up many times. The CDR3 DNA reads as TGCAGTGCTAGCGCCGGCGATACGCAGTATTTT. Translation: CSASAGDTQYF. This chain uses TRBV20-1 with TRBJ2-3, with unresolved D. Germline V CDR1 and CDR2: DFQATT, SNEGSKA (reference sequence). Trimming removed 3 bases at V and 6 bases at J, with 7 bases between. The CDR3 length is 11 residues.

Only a few counts were recorded for this clonotype. This chain joins TRBV7-3 and TRBJ2-1; 8 bases agree with TRBD1. J gave up 1 base and V 4 bases, and 6 bases lay outside the gene matches. CDR1 is SGHTA and CDR2 is FQGTGA in the germline V gene. This CDR3 has 16 residues. The CDR3: CASSSRTGQSYNEQFF. The DNA of the CDR3 is TGTGCCAGCAGCTCCCGGACAGGGCAATCCTACAATGAGCAGTTCTTC.

The rearrangement links TRBV20-1 to TRBJ2-1, with 9 bases lining up with TRBD2. Per the germline V gene, CDR1 is DFQATT and CDR2 is SNEGSKA (reference sequence). The CDR3 is made up of 16 amino acids. Trimming cost V 0 bases and J 4 bases; bases outside gene matches: 7. The DNA of the CDR3 is TGCAGTGCTAGAGATTATTCTAGCGGGGAATACAATGAGCAGTTCTTC. As protein: CSARDYSSGEYNEQFF.

The chain is built from TRBV9 and TRBJ2-2; 9 nucleotides line up with TRBD2. Germline assignment: CDR1 SGDLS and CDR2 YYNGEE. The ends lost 0 bases at V and 6 bases at J; junction bases unmatched: 3. CDR3 length: 15 amino acids. The CDR3, as DNA: TGTGCCAGCAGCGTAGGCGGGAGGGTGGCCGGGGAGCTGTTTTTT. Its translation: CASSVGGRVAGELFF. Using reference TRBV9 and TRBJ2-2 for the parts outside the CDR3, the full variable domain is DSGVTQTPKHLITATGQRVTLRCSPRSGDLSVYWYQQSLDQGLQFLIQYYNGEERAKGNILERFSAQQFPDLHSELNLSSLELGDSALYFCASSVGGRVAGELFFGEGSRLTVL.

The rearrangement uses TRBV2 and TRBJ2-2; the match to TRBD2 covers 9 bases. The CDR3 is made up of 20 amino acids. Germline-derived CDR1 and CDR2 are SNHLY and FYNNEI. The V gene end was trimmed by 5 bases and the J gene end by 5 bases; junction bases not matched to a gene: 21. The DNA for the CDR3 is TGTGCCAGCAGTCCATTCGGTCGGGTCTGGCGGGAGGGTGTTACCGGGGAGCTGTTTTTT. It codes for CASSPFGRVWREGVTGELFF.

This clonotype was recorded a few times. The chain combines TRBV12-3 or TRBV12-4 with TRBJ1-1, with a possible D match to TRBD1 (5 bases). Trimming took off 7 bases at V and 0 bases at J, with 12 bases between the two ends. The CDR3 runs 14 residues. The CDR3 coding sequence is TGTGCCAGCACCCCGGGACGGATGAACACTGAAGCTTTCTTT. Translating gives CASTPGRMNTEAFF.

In DNA form, the CDR3 reads TGCAGTGCTAGAGGACTAGCGGGAAGGTACAATGAGCAGTTCTTC. The encoded protein is CSARGLAGRYNEQFF. This chain joins TRBV20-1 and TRBJ2-1; 11 nucleotides align to TRBD2. From germline, CDR1 is DFQATT and CDR2 SNEGSKA (reference sequence). The CDR3 covers 15 residues. Unmatched junction bases numbered 3, after V lost 1 base and J lost 4 bases.

The rearrangement joins TRBV28 to TRBJ1-4, with D unclear. Germline-derived CDR1 and CDR2 are MDHEN and SYDVKM. Trimming pared 6 bases from V and 0 bases from J, leaving 14 bases between. The CDR3 is made up of 16 amino acids. The CDR3 spells CASSPGLGATNEKLFF. The CDR3 nucleotides read TGTGCCAGCAGCCCAGGACTCGGGGCAACTAATGAAAAACTGTTTTTT. Full variable domain (rest looked up from reference TRBV28 and TRBJ1-4): DVKVTQSSRYLVKRTGEKVFLECVQDMDHENMFWYRQDPGLGLRLIYFSYDVKMKEKGDIPEGYSVSREKKERFSLILESASTNQTSMYLCASSPGLGATNEKLFFGSGTQLSVL.